These 12 T cell receptor beta chains came from one sample sequenced in a study of blood T cell dynamics during melanoma immunotherapy. This table comes from immunoSEQ multiplex PCR, and its TCRdb copy is limited to in-frame clones, with some not included. The sample records around 13,000 clones, more than 70% being singletons. Time point meaning: pre-treatment baseline. The input for sequencing was blood, taken from a patient treated with checkpoint blockade. The receptors stem from a human donor with melanoma.

This chain connects TRBV6-5 to TRBJ1-1, with 8 bases matching TRBD1. The CDR3 runs to 11 residues. After removal of 6 bases from V and 8 bases from J, the junction contained 2 bases not matched to a gene. The germline V gene encodes CDR1 MNHEY and CDR2 SVGAGI. CDR3 residues: CASRRDREAFF. The CDR3 DNA sequence: TGTGCCAGCAGACGGGACAGGGAAGCTTTCTTT.

This rearrangement joins TRBV27 to TRBJ2-1; 14 nucleotides line up with TRBD2. J was trimmed by 7 bases and V by 1 base; bases with no gene match: 3. The length of the CDR3 is 16 residues. CDR1 and CDR2 from the germline V gene are MNHEY and SMNVEV (reference sequence). The CDR3 DNA is TGTGCCAGCAGTTTATTGGGGACTAGCGGGAGTAATGAGCAGTTCTTC. Its translation: CASSLLGTSGSNEQFF.

The chain couples TRBV11-3 to TRBJ1-1; unclear D gene. The CDR3 spans 11 residues. V gave up 3 bases and J gave up 12 bases, with 11 bases separating them. The germline V gene encodes CDR1 SGHNT and CDR2 YENEEA. CDR3 protein: CASSFGGISFF. As DNA, the CDR3 is TGTGCCAGCAGCTTTGGAGGGATTTCTTTCTTT.

The chain has TRBV6-6 and TRBJ1-1; weak D call: TRBD1 (6 bases). Germline CDR1 is MNHNY and CDR2 is SVGAGI (reference sequence). The V and J ends lost 6 bases and 4 bases respectively, with 15 bases between them. The CDR3 is made up of 14 amino acids. CDR3 protein: CASRKQGPSTEAFF. In DNA, the CDR3 is TGTGCCAGCAGAAAGCAGGGGCCGAGCACTGAAGCTTTCTTT.

The chain has TRBV6-1 and TRBJ1-1; D gene uncertain. Germline CDR1 MNHNS, CDR2 SASEGT. The CDR3 is 13 amino acids. Between the trimmed V and J ends, which lost 1 base and 4 bases, there was a span of 7 bases. The CDR3 reads CASSEVGSTEAFF. The CDR3 DNA reads TGTGCCAGCAGTGAAGTGGGGAGCACTGAAGCTTTCTTT.

This rearrangement joins TRBV30 to TRBJ1-1, with a weak D call TRBD1 (6 bases). From germline, CDR1 is GTSNPN and CDR2 SVGIG (reference sequence). The CDR3 has 14 residues. Trimming took 8 bases from V and 5 from J, leaving 21 bases between them. The CDR3 loop is CAGAGGGGGTEAFF. CDR3 in DNA: TGTGCCGGGGCCGGCGGGGGGGGCGGGACTGAAGCTTTCTTT.

This chain uses TRBV5-1 with TRBJ2-2; D not certain. CDR1 SGHRS and CDR2 YFSETQ come from the germline V gene. The V and J ends lost 4 bases and 2 bases respectively, with 0 bases between them. This CDR3 is 11 amino acids long. The CDR3 spells CASSNTGELFF. CDR3 coding DNA: TGCGCCAGCAGCAACACCGGGGAGCTGTTTTTT. Drawing the rest from reference TRBV5-1 and TRBJ2-2, the complete variable domain is KAGVTQTPRYLIKTRGQQVTLSCSPISGHRSVSWYQQTPGQGLQFLFEYFSETQRNKGNFPGRFSGRQFSNSRSEMNVSTLELGDSALYLCASSNTGELFFGEGSRLTVL.

This chain connects TRBV9 to TRBJ2-7; 7 bases are shared with TRBD1. V lost 4 bases and J lost 0; bases outside the gene matches: 4. This CDR3 region has 14 residues. From germline, CDR1 is SGDLS and CDR2 YYNGEE. The CDR3 nucleotides read TGTGCCAGCAGCCAGACAGGGCTCTCCTACGAGCAGTACTTC. Its protein product is CASSQTGLSYEQYF.

The chain recombines TRBV18 with TRBJ1-2, with 8 bases identical to TRBD1. This CDR3 has 16 residues. In germline, CDR1 is KGHSH, CDR2 LQKENI. Unmatched junction bases numbered 10, after V lost 4 bases and J lost 3 bases. For the CDR3, the DNA is TGTGCCAGCTCACTTAAGGACAGGGTTTTTGACTATGGCTACACCTTC. It specifies CASSLKDRVFDYGYTF.

This clone was seen a single time. This chain connects TRBV9 to TRBJ1-6, with 7 bases fitting TRBD1. V was clipped by 6 bases and J by 4 bases; unmatched bases: 7. Germline V CDR1 and CDR2: SGDLS, YYNGEE. This CDR3 region has 15 residues. CDR3 protein: CASNHGQAYNSPLHF. CDR3 sequence (DNA): TGTGCCAGCAACCACGGACAGGCGTATAATTCACCCCTCCACTTT. Full variable domain (missing parts from reference TRBV9 and TRBJ1-6): DSGVTQTPKHLITATGQRVTLRCSPRSGDLSVYWYQQSLDQGLQFLIQYYNGEERAKGNILERFSAQQFPDLHSELNLSSLELGDSALYFCASNHGQAYNSPLHFGNGTRLTVT.

This chain connects TRBV6-4 to TRBJ2-2; tentative D call: TRBD1 (6 bases). Looked up from germline, CDR1 is MRHNA and CDR2 is SNTAGT. The V end was cut by 6 bases, the J end by 5 bases, with 10 bases between. The CDR3 consists of 13 residues. The CDR3 bases are TGTGCCAGCAGGGCAGGGGATACCGGGGAGCTGTTTTTT. As protein: CASRAGDTGELFF.

The chain links TRBV9 to TRBJ2-7; D is undetermined. This CDR3 region has 14 residues. Germline CDR1 and CDR2: SGDLS and YYNGEE. The V and J ends lost 2 bases and 1 base respectively, with 10 bases between them. The CDR3: CASSVDGRSYEQYF. CDR3 sequence (DNA): TGTGCCAGCAGCGTTGACGGCCGTTCCTACGAGCAGTACTTC.